This entry describes one TCR beta chain. Measured with immunoSEQ multiplex PCR; TCRdb has only the in-frame clones, and not every one. Of over 350,000 clones listed, 85% to 95% are singletons. This record belongs to a study of shared T cell receptors in the human thymus. Germline assignment: CDR1 SGHAT and CDR2 FQNNGV. V was cut by 3 bases and J by 1 base, with 12 bases left in between. The CDR3 length is 15 residues. The chain recombines TRBV11-2 with TRBJ2-5; possible D gene TRBD1, 5 bases. Sequencing was performed on thymocytes. The sequence was collected from a human donor. CDR3 in DNA: TGTGCCAGCAGCTTCACAGGTGGGGCCCAAGAGACCCAGTACTTC. Its translation: CASSFTGGAQETQYF. The full variable domain, with the rest looked up from reference TRBV11-2 and TRBJ2-5, is EAGVAQSPRYKIIEKRQSVAFWCNPISGHATLYWYQQILGQGPKLLIQFQNNGVVDDSQLPKDRFSAERLKGVDSTLKIQPAKLEDSAVYLCASSFTGGAQETQYFGPGTRLLVL.